A single sample gave rise to the 26 T cell receptor beta chains below, sequenced in a study of patients and donors after allogeneic stem cell transplantation. TCRdb processed the RT-PCR reads anew with MiXCR; each CDR3 protein has one entry. The sample carries about 210,000 distinct CDR3 sequences, around 40% recorded once. Sequencing was done on a sample of blood, either unsorted or a sorted T cell fraction (not recorded which). These receptors came from a human donor who was either an allogeneic HSCT recipient or a stem cell or donor lymphocyte infusion donor (not recorded which). It is not recorded whose cells these are; they may come from a transplant donor.

Remarks on this clonotype: The conserved closing phenylalanine or tryptophan is absent in this CDR3, likely reflecting a read error. The DNA is left out, because the CDR3 cannot be placed on it with certainty; the CDR3 is given as TCRdb lists it. The chain combines TRBV3-1 with TRBJ2-1; TRBD1, the table's D call, lacks a check against the DNA. A total of 12 residues make up the CDR3, ends included. CDR1 and CDR2 (germline): LGHDT, YNNKEL (reference sequence). This chain's CDR3 is CASSLLQGEAVL.

The genes are TRBV6-6 and TRBJ1-5; D is uncertain. Germline V CDR1 and CDR2: MNHNY, SVGAGI (reference sequence). CDR3 size: 14 residues. V lost 0 bases and J 7 bases, leaving 10 bases between the germline ends. The CDR3 DNA is TGTGCCAGCAGTTACTCCGGGATCGTCCAGCCCCAGCATTTT. This encodes CASSYSGIVQPQHF.

V usage is TRBV27 and J usage is TRBJ1-1, with 11 bases aligning to TRBD1. The ends lost 6 bases at V and 0 bases at J; junction bases unmatched: 6. CDR1 is MNHEY, CDR2 SMNVEV, per germline (reference sequence). The CDR3 is made up of 16 amino acids. CDR3 coding DNA: TGTGCCAGCAGACTCGGGACAGGGGGTTTGAACACTGAAGCTTTCTTT. Residues: CASRLGTGGLNTEAFF.

The V call is TRBV5-1, the J call TRBJ2-1; perhaps TRBD1 as D (6 bases). Germline values: CDR1 SGHRS, CDR2 YFSETQ. The CDR3 loop spans 14 amino acids. Trimming shortened V by 0 bases and J by 5 bases, and 9 bases separated the two germline ends. This CDR3 reads CASSLGGQNNEQFF. In nucleotides, the CDR3 is TGCGCCAGCAGCTTGGGGGGGCAGAACAATGAGCAGTTCTTC.

The V and J genes are TRBV5-1 and TRBJ2-1; TRBD2 might be the D (5 bases). The V gene's germline CDR1 is SGHRS and CDR2 YFSETQ. V was trimmed by 0 bases and J by 9 bases, leaving 16 bases between them. The CDR3 has 15 residues. CDR3 amino acids: CASSLEGPSLSEQFF. CDR3 coding DNA: TGCGCCAGCAGCTTGGAAGGTCCTAGCTTATCTGAGCAGTTCTTC.

This chain connects TRBV11-2 to TRBJ2-5; D gene ambiguous. V was shortened by 2 bases and J by 1 base, with 11 bases between the two germline ends. Germline-derived CDR1 and CDR2 are SGHAT and FQNNGV. This CDR3 contains 15 residues. CDR3 region: CASSLTSYPQETQYF. In DNA form, the CDR3 reads TGTGCCAGCAGCTTAACGTCCTACCCCCAAGAGACCCAGTACTTC.

The chain employs TRBV5-5 and TRBJ2-7; a weak D match, TRBD1 (5 bases). V was trimmed by 2 bases and J by 7 bases, leaving 19 bases between them. Germline V lookup: CDR1 SGHKS, CDR2 YYEKEE (reference sequence). The CDR3 length is 15 residues. The CDR3 spells CASSLTGTPVREQYF. The CDR3 nucleotides are TGTGCCAGCAGCTTAACAGGTACCCCAGTGCGGGAGCAGTACTTC.

This chain connects TRBV5-1 to TRBJ2-3; D assignment may be TRBD1 or TRBD2 (5 bases each). The length of the CDR3 is 15 residues. Germline values: CDR1 SGHRS, CDR2 YFSETQ. Trimming stripped 1 base from V and 4 bases from J, with 13 bases between. The CDR3 region has the DNA TGCGCCAGCAGCTTGTGGGGGATCGCGCCAGATACGCAGTATTTT. Translation: CASSLWGIAPDTQYF.

The genes are TRBV7-9 and TRBJ2-5, with D possibly TRBD1 on 5 matching bases. Germline V lookup: CDR1 SEHNR, CDR2 FQNEAQ (reference sequence). The V end was cut by 7 bases, the J end by 4 bases, with 16 bases between. The CDR3 has 14 amino acids. The DNA for the CDR3 is TGTGCCAGCACCCTCCGAGGACACTCAGAGACCCAGTACTTC. Translated, it gives CASTLRGHSETQYF.

The chain joins TRBV29-1 to TRBJ2-3, with D perhaps matching TRBD1 or TRBD2 (5 bases each). CDR3 length equals 14 residues. In germline, CDR1 is SQVTM, CDR2 ANQGSEA. Between the trimmed V and J ends, which lost 4 bases and 0 bases, there was a span of 11 bases. The CDR3 DNA sequence: TGCAGCGTTGTCGGGGCCCTGAGCACAGATACGCAGTATTTT. Encoded protein: CSVVGALSTDTQYF.

This chain uses TRBV5-1 with TRBJ2-1, with D perhaps assigned TRBD1 or TRBD2 (5 bases each). The CDR3 runs 13 residues. Trimming removed 2 bases at V and 6 bases at J, with 9 bases between. In germline, CDR1 is SGHRS, CDR2 YFSETQ. Here the CDR3 reads CASSFWGFNEQFF. The CDR3 DNA is TGCGCCAGCAGCTTTTGGGGGTTCAATGAGCAGTTCTTC.

This chain joins TRBV12-3 or TRBV12-4 and TRBJ1-3; 10 bases are a match to TRBD1. The CDR3 contains 15 residues. Trimming cost V 4 bases and J 4 bases; bases outside gene matches: 4. CDR3 protein: CASSWGTGAGNTIYF. Here the CDR3 DNA reads TGTGCCAGCAGTTGGGGGACAGGGGCCGGAAACACCATATATTTT.

The genes are TRBV5-1 and TRBJ2-7; tentatively, D is TRBD1 or TRBD2 (5 bases each). The ends were cut back, 3 bases at V and 2 bases at J, with 12 bases in the middle. The CDR3 has 14 amino acids. CDR1 SGHRS and CDR2 YFSETQ come from the germline V gene. Here the CDR3 DNA reads TGCGCCAGCAGCTCCGGGACGCAGACCTACGAGCAGTACTTC. Translation: CASSSGTQTYEQYF.

This clonotype was seen a few times. V is TRBV20-1 and J is TRBJ1-1; D unresolved. This CDR3 spans 13 amino acids. V dropped 5 bases and J dropped 2 bases, with 12 bases sitting between them. CDR1 is DFQATT, CDR2 SNEGSKA, per germline (reference sequence). The CDR3 loop reads CSAPAYSNTEAFF. Written as DNA, the CDR3 is TGCAGTGCTCCCGCATACAGTAACACTGAAGCTTTCTTT.

V usage is TRBV4-1 and J usage is TRBJ1-6; D unresolved. Trimming removed 0 bases from V and 3 bases from J, with 12 bases in between. The CDR3 consists of 17 residues. Per the germline V gene, CDR1 is MGHRA and CDR2 is YSYEKL. CDR3 DNA sequence: TGCGCCAGCAGCCAAGAAGCGGGGTTCAACTATAATTCACCCCTCCACTTT. Encoded protein: CASSQEAGFNYNSPLHF.

The chain combines TRBV27 with TRBJ1-2; D gene unclear. V was pared by 2 bases and J by 8 bases, with 24 bases between. Germline V gene data show CDR1 as MNHEY and CDR2 as SMNVEV (reference sequence). There are 17 residues in the CDR3. The CDR3 spells CASSLKPTAVMGRGYTF. The CDR3 DNA is TGTGCCAGCAGTTTAAAGCCCACAGCTGTTATGGGTCGGGGCTACACCTTC.

In its sample, this clonotype was seen a few times. The rearrangement links TRBV5-1 to TRBJ1-5; 10 nucleotides line up with TRBD1. From germline, CDR1 is SGHRS and CDR2 YFSETQ. V trimming: 4 bases; J trimming: 7 bases; junction bases outside the gene matches: 5. This CDR3 is built from 14 residues. The CDR3 nucleotides read TGCGCCAGCAGCGGACAGGGGGGCGAACAGCCCCAGCATTTT. Its translation: CASSGQGGEQPQHF.

The V call is TRBV3-1, the J call TRBJ2-1; weak D call: TRBD2 (5 bases). The CDR3 loop spans 14 amino acids. Germline CDR1 reads LGHDT; CDR2 reads YNNKEL (reference sequence). Between the trimmed V and J ends, which lost 3 bases and 8 bases, there was a span of 14 bases. CDR3 sequence (DNA): TGTGCCAGCAGCCAGTCGACGGTTAGCGATGAGCAGTTCTTC. Protein sequence: CASSQSTVSDEQFF.

The chain carries TRBV28 and TRBJ2-1; D remains ambiguous. The germline V gene has CDR1 MDHEN and CDR2 SYDVKM. The V and J ends lost 0 bases and 6 bases respectively, with 9 bases between them. This CDR3 is built from 14 residues. CDR3 residues: CASSLWPTSNEQFF. The CDR3 DNA reads TGTGCCAGCAGTTTATGGCCCACCTCCAATGAGCAGTTCTTC.

V gene TRBV24-1 combines with J gene TRBJ2-1, with D unresolved. CDR1 KGHDR and CDR2 SFDVKD come from the germline V gene. This CDR3 has 13 amino acids. Trimming shortened V by 3 bases and J by 5 bases, and 7 bases separated the two germline ends. The CDR3 DNA follows: TGTGCCACCAGTGATCCCCTTGACAATGAGCAGTTCTTC. Its translation: CATSDPLDNEQFF.

This clonotype occurred a few times. The CDR3, as DNA: TGTGCCAGCAGCATCCGGGACAGGGTGTACAATGAGCAGTTCTTC. It yields the protein CASSIRDRVYNEQFF. J is TRBJ2-1 and V is TRBV9; TRBD1 matches 9 bases. Germline CDR1 and CDR2: SGDLS and YYNGEE. The V segment lost 4 bases and the J segment 4 bases; nucleotides outside the gene matches: 6. The CDR3 is made up of 15 amino acids. Full variable domain (missing parts from reference TRBV9 and TRBJ2-1): DSGVTQTPKHLITATGQRVTLRCSPRSGDLSVYWYQQSLDQGLQFLIQYYNGEERAKGNILERFSAQQFPDLHSELNLSSLELGDSALYFCASSIRDRVYNEQFFGPGTRLTVL.

The chain's CDR3 is CATGGRETQYF. In DNA, the CDR3 is TGTGCCACCGGGGGCAGGGAGACCCAGTACTTC. The chain is built from TRBV18 and TRBJ2-5; D is perhaps TRBD1 or TRBD2 (6 bases each). The CDR3 covers 11 residues. V was cut by 10 bases and J by 5 bases, with 11 bases left in between. Germline CDR1 is KGHSH and CDR2 is LQKENI.

This chain connects TRBV2 to TRBJ1-2, with D maybe TRBD1 (5 bases). V lost 3 bases and J 4 bases, leaving 15 bases between the germline ends. CDR1 SNHLY and CDR2 FYNNEI come from the germline V gene. This CDR3 comprises 15 residues. The DNA of the CDR3 is TGTGCCAGCAGTGAGGGGTCCGGGACCGTCTATGGCTACACCTTC. It specifies CASSEGSGTVYGYTF.

This chain connects TRBV3-1 to TRBJ1-2; 8 bases align to TRBD1. CDR3 length equals 16 residues. The germline gives CDR1 LGHDT, CDR2 YNNKEL (reference sequence). Trimming removed 0 bases from V and 6 bases from J; junction bases left unmatched: 9. This CDR3 reads CASSQDHGQGFNGYTF. CDR3 DNA sequence: TGTGCCAGCAGCCAAGATCACGGACAGGGTTTCAATGGCTACACCTTC.

This clonotype was observed at least ten times. This rearrangement joins TRBV6-2 or TRBV6-3 to TRBJ1-6; a possible D gene is TRBD1 (5 bases). There are 14 residues in the CDR3. Per germline, CDR1 MNHEY and CDR2 SVGEGT. Between the trimmed V and J ends, which lost 6 bases and 8 bases, there was a span of 14 bases. Here the CDR3 reads CASSQPAQDSPLHF. The CDR3 bases are TGTGCCAGCAGCCAGCCCGCACAGGATTCACCCCTCCACTTT.

In this sample, this clonotype turned up a few times. The chain recombines TRBV12-3 or TRBV12-4 with TRBJ1-2; the D is unclear. There are 13 residues in the CDR3. V was cut by 3 bases and J by 2 bases, with 7 bases left in between. CDR3 DNA sequence: TGTGCCAGCAGTTTCGTCGGAAACTATGGCTACACCTTC. Its translation: CASSFVGNYGYTF.